The text below deals with one TCR beta chain. Antigen specificity is unknown. This specimen belongs to a study of siplizumab effects on memory and regulatory T cells. Whole-study findings and limits: The authors could not assign a naive or memory phenotype to roughly 80-96% of proliferating CD4+ or CD8+ clones.

Each sample contributed roughly 100,000 TCR templates to the assay. Sequenced by immunoSEQ multiplex PCR; TCRdb stores in-frame clones only, minus some. The sample includes approximately 65,000 clones, roughly 85% seen only once; the top ten take roughly 0.4%. CDR1 SGHNT and CDR2 YYREEE come from the germline V gene (reference sequence). This CDR3 spans 16 amino acids. The V gene end was trimmed by 4 bases and the J gene end by 6 bases; junction bases not matched to a gene: 9. The chain couples TRBV5-4 to TRBJ2-7; 14 bases fit TRBD2. The clonotype comes from a human donor in good health. The material sequenced was memory CD4+ T cells sorted from blood. This CDR3 is CASSPGTSGGEGEQYF. In DNA form, the CDR3 reads TGTGCCAGCAGCCCCGGGACTAGCGGGGGCGAGGGCGAGCAGTACTTC.